These 32 T cell receptor beta chains were sequenced from one sample in a study of T cell repertoires in cytomegalovirus infection (dated by TCRdb to between 2017 and 2020). The treatment or condition label, read with the paper, signifies: in vitro stimulation with specific CMV peptide epitopes to enrich CMV-specific T cells. Their antigens remain unidentified. Reads for this sample came from an Illumina HiSeq 1500. TCRdb handled the public reads itself, with Q25 trimming in fastp and clone calling in MiXCR, and kept productive beta chains. Identical CDR3 proteins give one entry, which carries the most common genes and DNA. Within this sample are a few hundred thousand distinct CDR3 sequences, with roughly 46% of them counted one time only. The ten largest clones add up to 35% to 50% of the sample. Sample: cultured PBMCs, taken from culture after CMV antigen stimulation. These TCRs come from a human donor in good health (CMV status not recorded). Some clones in this sample may be carry-over from other donors' samples.

This clonotype came up a few times. The genes are TRBV7-9 and TRBJ2-1; TRBD2 matches at 11 bases. In germline, CDR1 is SEHNR, CDR2 FQNEAQ (reference sequence). The V segment lost 0 bases and the J segment 5 bases; nucleotides outside the gene matches: 3. This CDR3 is built from 16 residues. The CDR3 is CASSLALAGGNNEQFF. The CDR3 region has the DNA TGTGCCAGCAGCTTAGCCCTAGCGGGGGGCAACAATGAGCAGTTCTTC.

The gene calls are TRBV7-6 and TRBJ1-1; TRBD1 is a possible D gene (5 bases). V lost 1 base, J lost 9 bases, and 21 bases lay in between. The V gene's germline CDR1 is SGHVS and CDR2 FNYEAQ. CDR3 length: 16 amino acids. CDR3 bases: TGTGCCAGCAGCTTAGGGGACGGGAGGGGAGTGTGGAAAGCTTTCTTT. It translates to CASSLGDGRGVWKAFF.

This chain connects TRBV7-8 to TRBJ1-2; a possible D gene is TRBD1 (5 bases). From germline, CDR1 is SGHVS and CDR2 FQNEAQ. The CDR3 extends over 14 amino acids. Trimming pared 5 bases from V and 6 bases from J, leaving 16 bases between. CDR3: CASSHGGGGDGYTF. The DNA of the CDR3 is TGTGCCAGCAGCCATGGGGGTGGGGGAGATGGCTACACCTTC.

The CDR3 coding sequence is TGTGCCAGCAGCTTAGATTGGGGACCCCTCCACTTT. It codes for CASSLDWGPLHF. The chain is built from TRBV7-2 and TRBJ1-6; D not resolved. V was clipped by 1 base and J by 12 bases, with 7 bases between them. CDR1 is SGHTA and CDR2 is FQGNSA in the germline V gene. The CDR3 spans 12 residues.

There are a few counts of this clonotype. The chain carries TRBV28 and TRBJ2-3; 7 bases are a match to TRBD2. CDR1 and CDR2 from the germline V gene are MDHEN and SYDVKM. Trimming at V came to 7 bases and at J to 1 base, leaving 8 bases not matched to a gene. The CDR3 is made up of 15 amino acids. CDR3 loop: CASTSPGGGTDTQYF. CDR3 bases: TGTGCCAGCACCTCCCCGGGAGGCGGCACAGATACGCAGTATTTT. The entire variable domain, with the rest obtained from reference TRBV28 and TRBJ2-3, is as follows: DVKVTQSSRYLVKRTGEKVFLECVQDMDHENMFWYRQDPGLGLRLIYFSYDVKMKEKGDIPEGYSVSREKKERFSLILESASTNQTSMYLCASTSPGGGTDTQYFGPGTRLTVL.

This clonotype was observed a few times. V is TRBV7-8 and J is TRBJ2-3; D assignment may be TRBD1 or TRBD2 (5 bases each). This CDR3 is 15 amino acids long. Germline V gives CDR1 SGHVS, CDR2 FQNEAQ. The V end was cut by 3 bases, the J end by 2 bases, with 12 bases between. This CDR3 reads CASSFRDQNTDTQYF. The CDR3 DNA is TGTGCCAGCAGCTTCCGGGACCAGAACACAGATACGCAGTATTTT.

V is TRBV2 and J is TRBJ2-2; D is perhaps TRBD1 or TRBD2 (6 bases each). V lost 6 bases to trimming and J lost 0 bases, with 11 bases between them. The CDR3 has 15 residues. Germline CDR1 SNHLY, CDR2 FYNNEI. The chain's CDR3 is CASRRDITNTGELFF. The CDR3 DNA reads as TGTGCCAGCAGGCGGGACATAACGAACACCGGGGAGCTGTTTTTT.

The chain is built from TRBV11-2 and TRBJ1-3; 7 bases align to TRBD1. This CDR3 contains 16 residues. Per germline, CDR1 SGHAT and CDR2 FQNNGV. J lost 4 bases, V lost 5 bases, and 11 bases had no gene match. Written as DNA, the CDR3 is TGTGCCAGCAGCAAAGAGGGGGCCCGCACAGGAAACACCATATATTTT. It yields the protein CASSKEGARTGNTIYF. Together with reference TRBV11-2 and TRBJ1-3, the CDR3 gives the full variable domain: EAGVAQSPRYKIIEKRQSVAFWCNPISGHATLYWYQQILGQGPKLLIQFQNNGVVDDSQLPKDRFSAERLKGVDSTLKIQPAKLEDSAVYLCASSKEGARTGNTIYFGEGSWLTVV.

This clonotype appeared many times. V gene TRBV7-2 combines with J gene TRBJ2-7, with D perhaps assigned TRBD1 or TRBD2 (7 bases each). The germline CDR1 and CDR2 sequences are SGHTA and FQGNSA. V was trimmed by 6 bases and J by 1 base, leaving 25 bases between them. The CDR3 covers 18 residues. CDR3 DNA: TGTGCCAGCAGGTCAAATTCATACAGGGGAGGGGAGTCCTACGAGCAGTACTTC. Amino acids: CASRSNSYRGGESYEQYF.

The V gene is TRBV11-2, the J gene TRBJ2-4, with a possible D match to TRBD1 (5 bases). The CDR3 consists of 15 residues. Germline V gene sequence: CDR1 SGHAT, CDR2 FQNNGV. The V gene lost 5 bases and the J gene lost 6 bases, with 17 bases spanning the gap. The CDR3 sequence is CASSQIKGQGNIQYF. The CDR3 nucleotides are TGTGCCAGCAGCCAAATCAAGGGTCAGGGAAACATTCAGTACTTC.

The chain combines TRBV6-6 with TRBJ1-4; no clear D. Germline V gene data show CDR1 as MNHNY and CDR2 as SVGAGI (reference sequence). Trimming removed 5 bases at V and 5 bases at J, with 9 bases between. The CDR3 has 13 residues. CDR3 coding DNA: TGTGCCAGCAGTAACAATATAAATGAAAAACTGTTTTTT. Encoded protein: CASSNNINEKLFF.

A few counts support this clonotype. This chain links TRBV7-8 with TRBJ2-7, with D perhaps TRBD1 (6 bases). Germline V gives CDR1 SGHVS, CDR2 FQNEAQ. V was pared by 1 base and J by 5 bases, with 18 bases between. The CDR3 loop spans 16 amino acids. CDR3 DNA: TGTGCCAGCAGCTTAGATTTGGGGCTGGGGGCAGACGAGCAGTACTTC. This sequence encodes CASSLDLGLGADEQYF. Combining the CDR3 with reference TRBV7-8 and TRBJ2-7 gives the whole variable domain GAGVSQSPRYKVAKRGQDVALRCDPISGHVSLFWYQQALGQGPEFLTYFQNEAQLDKSGLPSDRFFAERPEGSVSTLKIQRTQQEDSAVYLCASSLDLGLGADEQYFGPGTRLTVT.

This clonotype was found a few times. The chain combines TRBV12-3 or TRBV12-4 with TRBJ1-5; no clear D gene. V was shortened by 8 bases and J by 15 bases, with 17 bases between the two germline ends. This CDR3 has 11 residues. The CDR3 reads CASGPRFPMHF. The CDR3 bases are TGTGCCAGCGGTCCGAGATTCCCTATGCATTTT.

This clonotype came up a few times. A read error may account for a junction end that differs from germline. CDR3 nucleotides: TGTGCCAGCAGCTTAGGAACAGGGCCCCGGGACTTC. Amino acid sequence: CASSLGTGPRDF. The chain combines TRBV7-8 with TRBJ2-5, with a tentative D call TRBD1 (6 bases). This CDR3 spans 12 amino acids. The germline gives CDR1 SGHVS, CDR2 FQNEAQ.

This clonotype has just one count. V gene TRBV7-3 combines with J gene TRBJ1-1; D is unclear. The germline V gene has CDR1 SGHTA and CDR2 FQGTGA. Trimming removed 3 bases from V and 7 bases from J, with 9 bases in between. The CDR3 is 12 amino acids. The CDR3 region has the DNA TGTGCCAGCAGCTTCTCTTCAAATGAAGCTTTCTTT. This sequence encodes CASSFSSNEAFF.

The rearrangement uses TRBV13 and TRBJ2-3; the D is unclear. CDR1 and CDR2 (germline): PRHDT, FYEKMQ (reference sequence). V lost 1 base, J lost 3 bases, and 8 bases lay in between. The CDR3 length is 14 residues. CDR3: CASSLVWGTDTQYF. For the CDR3, the DNA is TGTGCCAGCAGCTTAGTATGGGGAACAGATACGCAGTATTTT.

This clonotype was seen at least ten times. J is TRBJ1-1 and V is TRBV7-2; the match to TRBD1 covers 7 bases. The germline V gene has CDR1 SGHTA and CDR2 FQGNSA. The CDR3 contains 14 residues. J gave up 5 bases and V 0 bases, and 3 bases lay outside the gene matches. This chain's CDR3 is CASSLAGRGTEAFF. CDR3 DNA sequence: TGTGCCAGCAGCTTAGCGGGCAGGGGGACTGAAGCTTTCTTT.

The chain employs TRBV7-2 and TRBJ1-2; D gene ambiguous. Germline-derived CDR1 and CDR2 are SGHTA and FQGNSA. V was cut by 6 bases and J by 4 bases, with 18 bases left in between. The CDR3 contains 15 residues. DNA for the CDR3: TGTGCCAGCAGTCTAAGTCACGGGGTTCTCTATGGCTACACCTTC. It encodes CASSLSHGVLYGYTF.

The V and J genes are TRBV20-1 and TRBJ1-5, with TRBD1 identical over 7 bases. CDR3 length equals 14 residues. The germline V gene has CDR1 DFQATT and CDR2 SNEGSKA (reference sequence). V shed 6 bases, J shed 4 bases, and the junction held 9 bases outside the gene matches. The DNA for the CDR3 is TGCAGTGCCACTGGACAGGAATCAAATCAGCCCCAGCATTTT. Translation: CSATGQESNQPQHF.

The rearrangement uses TRBV15 and TRBJ2-5; perhaps TRBD2 as D (6 bases). With 1 base removed from V and 5 bases from J, the gap between germline ends came to 8 bases. The germline V gene has CDR1 LNHNV and CDR2 YYDKDF (reference sequence). The CDR3 has 13 amino acids. The CDR3 reads CATSRAREETQYF. Written as DNA, the CDR3 is TGTGCCACCAGCAGAGCTCGGGAGGAGACCCAGTACTTC. Full variable domain (missing parts from reference TRBV15 and TRBJ2-5): DAMVIQNPRYQVTQFGKPVTLSCSQTLNHNVMYWYQQKSSQAPKLLFHYYDKDFNNEADTPDNFQSRRPNTSFCFLDIRSPGLGDTAMYLCATSRAREETQYFGPGTRLLVL.

This rearrangement joins TRBV6-6 to TRBJ2-6, with D possibly called TRBD1 or TRBD2 (5 bases each). The V end was cut by 3 bases, the J end by 1 base, with 22 bases between. This CDR3 is built from 20 residues. The germline CDR1 and CDR2 sequences are MNHNY and SVGAGI (reference sequence). The DNA of the CDR3 is TGTGCCAGCAGTTATCCTAGGCTTGGGACGGACACTTCTGGGGCCAACGTCCTGACTTTC. Amino acid sequence: CASSYPRLGTDTSGANVLTF.

This clonotype was seen more than once but under ten times. The V and J genes are TRBV6-5 and TRBJ2-7; D is undetermined. The CDR3 contains 13 residues. Germline loops: CDR1 MNHEY, CDR2 SVGAGI. V was clipped by 5 bases and J by 3 bases, with 11 bases between them. The CDR3 loop is CASSRDSRYEQYF. The CDR3 nucleotides read TGTGCCAGCAGTCGAGACTCACGCTACGAGCAGTACTTC.

The chain carries TRBV12-3 or TRBV12-4 and TRBJ1-4; D not certain. The CDR3 has 12 amino acids. V was cut by 8 bases and J by 6 bases, with 10 bases left in between. For the CDR3, the DNA is TGTGCCAGCTCCCCGGGCCATGAAAAACTGTTTTTT. Protein product: CASSPGHEKLFF.

J is TRBJ2-7 and V is TRBV11-2, with D possibly being TRBD2 (6 bases). This CDR3 is 17 amino acids long. Germline V CDR1 and CDR2: SGHAT, FQNNGV. V dropped 3 bases and J dropped 2 bases, with 20 bases sitting between them. This chain's CDR3 is CASSFNPTRGWTYEQYF. In DNA, the CDR3 is TGTGCCAGCAGCTTCAACCCTACACGGGGGTGGACCTACGAGCAGTACTTC.

The table lists this clonotype with many counts. V usage is TRBV7-2 and J usage is TRBJ1-2; D is unresolved. This CDR3 is built from 14 residues. Germline loops: CDR1 SGHTA, CDR2 FQGNSA. V gave up 3 bases and J gave up 6 bases, with 14 bases separating them. CDR3 loop: CASSFLLSLDGYTF. CDR3 nucleotides: TGTGCCAGCAGCTTCCTTCTGAGCTTAGATGGCTACACCTTC. The variable domain in full, with the rest retrieved from reference TRBV7-2 and TRBJ1-2, is GAGVSQSPSNKVTEKGKDVELRCDPISGHTALYWYRQSLGQGLEFLIYFQGNSAPDKSGLPSDRFSAERTGGSVSTLTIQRTQQEDSAVYLCASSFLLSLDGYTFGSGTRLTVV.

The chain couples TRBV7-9 to TRBJ2-2; no firm D call. Trimming cost V 5 bases and J 1 base, with 8 bases left between them. Germline loops: CDR1 SEHNR, CDR2 FQNEAQ (reference sequence). The CDR3 is 14 amino acids. CDR3 amino acids: CASSNAGNTGELFF. As DNA, the CDR3 is TGTGCCAGCAGCAATGCCGGGAACACCGGGGAGCTGTTTTTT.

The chain has TRBV2 and TRBJ1-1; D possibly corresponds to TRBD1 (6 bases). Trimming stripped 8 bases from V and 8 bases from J, with 12 bases between. Germline CDR1 is SNHLY and CDR2 is FYNNEI. The length of the CDR3 is 11 residues. DNA of the CDR3: TGTGCCAGCCAGGGGCAAATAGAAGCTTTCTTT. Translation gives CASQGQIEAFF.

The chain has TRBV10-3 and TRBJ1-6; D is perhaps TRBD1 (5 bases). The germline gives CDR1 ENHRY, CDR2 SYGVKD. The length of the CDR3 is 14 residues. V was shortened by 4 bases and J by 9 bases, with 13 bases between the two germline ends. The CDR3 sequence is CAISVEGRSSPLHF. DNA for the CDR3: TGTGCCATCAGTGTTGAGGGGAGGAGTTCACCCCTCCACTTT.

This clonotype has a handful of counts. The chain carries TRBV7-2 and TRBJ2-3; no clear D gene. Between the trimmed V and J ends, which lost 5 bases and 7 bases, there was a span of 22 bases. The germline V gene encodes CDR1 SGHTA and CDR2 FQGNSA. The CDR3 has 16 amino acids. CDR3 amino acids: CASSTASRAPLNTQYF. Written as DNA, the CDR3 is TGTGCCAGCAGCACCGCGTCTAGAGCCCCCTTGAATACGCAGTATTTT.

The rearrangement uses TRBV19 and TRBJ2-3; possibly TRBD2 for D (6 bases). V was shortened by 11 bases and J by 3 bases, with 6 bases between the two germline ends. CDR1 is LNHDA, CDR2 SQIVND, per germline (reference sequence). The CDR3 runs 10 residues. The CDR3 DNA reads TGTGCCGCGGGGACAGATACGCAGTATTTT. This translates into CAAGTDTQYF.

This clonotype was counted between two and nine times. The chain combines TRBV7-9 with TRBJ1-4, with 8 bases matching TRBD1. Germline lookup yields CDR1 SEHNR and CDR2 FQNEAQ (reference sequence). V trimming: 1 base; J trimming: 7 bases; junction bases outside the gene matches: 11. This CDR3 contains 17 residues. CDR3 in amino acids: CASSLVGTGTLGEKLFF. In DNA, the CDR3 is TGTGCCAGCAGCTTAGTCGGGACAGGCACTTTGGGTGAAAAACTGTTTTTT. The full variable domain, with the rest looked up from reference TRBV7-9 and TRBJ1-4, is DTGVSQNPRHKITKRGQNVTFRCDPISEHNRLYWYRQTLGQGPEFLTYFQNEAQLEKSRLLSDRFSAERPKGSFSTLEIQRTEQGDSAMYLCASSLVGTGTLGEKLFFGSGTQLSVL.

This clonotype showed up just a few times. V and J are TRBV10-3 and TRBJ2-1; D not certain. Per the germline V gene, CDR1 is ENHRY and CDR2 is SYGVKD. Trimming took off 10 bases at V and 13 bases at J, with 17 bases between the two ends. CDR3 length: 11 residues. The CDR3 loop reads CATRDLLPQFF. The CDR3 nucleotides read TGTGCCACCCGCGACCTCCTACCTCAGTTCTTC.